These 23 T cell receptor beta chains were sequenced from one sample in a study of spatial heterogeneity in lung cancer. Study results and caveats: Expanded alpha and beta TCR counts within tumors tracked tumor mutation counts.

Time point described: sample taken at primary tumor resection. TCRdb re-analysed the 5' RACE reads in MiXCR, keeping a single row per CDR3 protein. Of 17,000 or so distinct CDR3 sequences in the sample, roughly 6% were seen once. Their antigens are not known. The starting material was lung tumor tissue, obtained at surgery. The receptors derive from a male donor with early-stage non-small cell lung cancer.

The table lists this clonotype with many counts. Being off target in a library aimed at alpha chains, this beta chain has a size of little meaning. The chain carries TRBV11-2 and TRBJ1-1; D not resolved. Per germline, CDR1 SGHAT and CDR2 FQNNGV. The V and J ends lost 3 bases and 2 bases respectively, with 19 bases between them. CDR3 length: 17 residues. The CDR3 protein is CASSFIGGGIGNTEAFF. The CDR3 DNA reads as TGTGCCAGCAGCTTCATCGGAGGTGGGATTGGCAACACTGAAGCTTTCTTT. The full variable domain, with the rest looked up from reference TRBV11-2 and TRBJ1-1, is EAGVAQSPRYKIIEKRQSVAFWCNPISGHATLYWYQQILGQGPKLLIQFQNNGVVDDSQLPKDRFSAERLKGVDSTLKIQPAKLEDSAVYLCASSFIGGGIGNTEAFFGQGTRLTVV.

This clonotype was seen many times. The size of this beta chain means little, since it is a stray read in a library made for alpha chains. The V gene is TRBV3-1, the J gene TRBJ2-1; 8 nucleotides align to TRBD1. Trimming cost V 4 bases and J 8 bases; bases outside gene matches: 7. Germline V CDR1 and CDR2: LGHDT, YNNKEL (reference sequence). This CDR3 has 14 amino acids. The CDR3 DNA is TGTGCCAGCAGCCGACAGACAGGGGCCGATGAGCAGTTCTTC. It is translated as CASSRQTGADEQFF.

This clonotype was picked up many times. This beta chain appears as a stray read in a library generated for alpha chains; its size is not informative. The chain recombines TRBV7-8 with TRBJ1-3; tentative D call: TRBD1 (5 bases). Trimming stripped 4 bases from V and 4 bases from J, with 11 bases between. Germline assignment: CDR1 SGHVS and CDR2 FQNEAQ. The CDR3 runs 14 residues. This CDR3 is CASSSPDTGNTIYF. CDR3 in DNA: TGTGCCAGCAGCTCTCCGGACACGGGAAACACCATATATTTT.

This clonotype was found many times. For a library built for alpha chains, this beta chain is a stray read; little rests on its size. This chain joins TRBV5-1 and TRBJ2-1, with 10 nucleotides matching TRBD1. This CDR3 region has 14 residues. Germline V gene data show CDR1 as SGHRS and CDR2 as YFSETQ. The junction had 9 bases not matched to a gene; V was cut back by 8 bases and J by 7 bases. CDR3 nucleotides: TGCGCCAGTAACCGGGACAGGGGAGAAAATGAGCAGTTCTTC. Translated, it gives CASNRDRGENEQFF.

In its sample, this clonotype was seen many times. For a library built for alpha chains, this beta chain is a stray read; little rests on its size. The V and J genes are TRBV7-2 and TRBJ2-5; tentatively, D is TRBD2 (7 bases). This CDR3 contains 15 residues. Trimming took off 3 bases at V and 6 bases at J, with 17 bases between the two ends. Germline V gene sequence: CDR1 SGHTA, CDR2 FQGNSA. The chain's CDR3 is CASSLDRGGEKTQYF. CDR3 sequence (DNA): TGTGCCAGCAGCTTGGATCGAGGGGGGGAGAAGACCCAGTACTTC.

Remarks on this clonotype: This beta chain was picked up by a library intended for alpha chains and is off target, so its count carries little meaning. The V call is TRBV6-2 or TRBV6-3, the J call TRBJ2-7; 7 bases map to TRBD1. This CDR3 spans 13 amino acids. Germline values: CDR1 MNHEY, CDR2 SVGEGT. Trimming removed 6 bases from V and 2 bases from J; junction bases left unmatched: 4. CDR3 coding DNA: TGTGCCAGCAGAGGGGACAGCCCCTACGAGCAGTACTTC. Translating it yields CASRGDSPYEQYF.

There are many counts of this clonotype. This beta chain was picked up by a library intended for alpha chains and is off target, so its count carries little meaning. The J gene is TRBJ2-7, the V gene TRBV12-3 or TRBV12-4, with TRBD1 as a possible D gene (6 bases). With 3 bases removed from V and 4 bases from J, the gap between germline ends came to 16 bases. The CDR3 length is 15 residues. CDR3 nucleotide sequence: TGTGCCAGCAGTTTCCATCGGACAGCCGCTTACGAGCAGTACTTC. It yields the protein CASSFHRTAAYEQYF.

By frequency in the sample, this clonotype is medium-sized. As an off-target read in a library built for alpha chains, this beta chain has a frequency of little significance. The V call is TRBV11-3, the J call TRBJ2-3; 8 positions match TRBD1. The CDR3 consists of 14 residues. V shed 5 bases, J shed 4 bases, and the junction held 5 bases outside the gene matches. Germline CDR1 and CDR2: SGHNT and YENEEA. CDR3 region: CASSLGQGADTQYF. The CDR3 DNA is TGTGCCAGCAGCCTTGGACAGGGAGCAGATACGCAGTATTTT.

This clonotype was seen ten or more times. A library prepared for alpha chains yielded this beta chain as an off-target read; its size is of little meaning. CDR3 coding DNA: TGTGCCAGCAGCTCGGGAGGAGGTGTTAACTATGGCTACACCTTC. This translates into CASSSGGGVNYGYTF. The rearrangement links TRBV7-2 to TRBJ1-2; no reliable D call. This CDR3 is 15 amino acids long. The germline CDR1 and CDR2 sequences are SGHTA and FQGNSA. Trimming took 4 bases from V and 1 from J, leaving 13 bases between them. Full variable domain (outside the CDR3, taken from reference TRBV7-2 and TRBJ1-2): GAGVSQSPSNKVTEKGKDVELRCDPISGHTALYWYRQSLGQGLEFLIYFQGNSAPDKSGLPSDRFSAERTGGSVSTLTIQRTQQEDSAVYLCASSSGGGVNYGYTFGSGTRLTVV.

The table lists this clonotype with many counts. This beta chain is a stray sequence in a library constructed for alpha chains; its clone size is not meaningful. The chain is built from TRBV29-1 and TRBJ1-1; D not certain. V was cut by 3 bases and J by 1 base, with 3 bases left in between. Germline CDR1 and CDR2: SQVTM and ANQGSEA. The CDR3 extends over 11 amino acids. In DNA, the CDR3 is TGCAGCGTTGAGGGGAACACTGAAGCTTTCTTT. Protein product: CSVEGNTEAFF.

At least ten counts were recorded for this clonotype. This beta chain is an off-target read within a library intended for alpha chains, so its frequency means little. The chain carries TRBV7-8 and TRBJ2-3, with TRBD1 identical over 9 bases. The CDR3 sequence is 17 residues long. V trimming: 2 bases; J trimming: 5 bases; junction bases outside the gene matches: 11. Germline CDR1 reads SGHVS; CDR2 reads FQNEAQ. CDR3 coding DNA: TGTGCCAGCAGCTTACGGGTGGCTGGACAGGGGAGAGATACGCAGTATTTT. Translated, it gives CASSLRVAGQGRDTQYF.

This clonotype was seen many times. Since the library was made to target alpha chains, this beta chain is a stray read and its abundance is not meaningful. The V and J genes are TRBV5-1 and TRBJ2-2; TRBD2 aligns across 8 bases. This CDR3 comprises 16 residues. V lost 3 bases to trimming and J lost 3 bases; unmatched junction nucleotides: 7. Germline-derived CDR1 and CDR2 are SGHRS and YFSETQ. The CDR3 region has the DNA TGCGCCAGCAGCTCTCTAGCGGGCATGGACACCGGGGAGCTGTTTTTT. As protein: CASSSLAGMDTGELFF.

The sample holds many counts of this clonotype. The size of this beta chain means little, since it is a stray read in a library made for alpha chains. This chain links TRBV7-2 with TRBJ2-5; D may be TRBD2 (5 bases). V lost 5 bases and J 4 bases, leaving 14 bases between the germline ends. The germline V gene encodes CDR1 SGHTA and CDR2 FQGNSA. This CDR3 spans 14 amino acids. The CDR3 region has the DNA TGTGCCAGCAGCCAAGGAGGATGGGGAGAGACCCAGTACTTC. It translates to CASSQGGWGETQYF.

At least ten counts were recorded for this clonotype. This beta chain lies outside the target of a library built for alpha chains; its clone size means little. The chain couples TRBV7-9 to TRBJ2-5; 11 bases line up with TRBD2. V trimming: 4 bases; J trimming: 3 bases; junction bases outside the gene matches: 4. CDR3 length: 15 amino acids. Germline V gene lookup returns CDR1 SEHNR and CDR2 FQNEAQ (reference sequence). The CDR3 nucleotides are TGTGCCAGCAGCTATACTAGCGGGAGTGAAGAGACCCAGTACTTC. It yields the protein CASSYTSGSEETQYF.

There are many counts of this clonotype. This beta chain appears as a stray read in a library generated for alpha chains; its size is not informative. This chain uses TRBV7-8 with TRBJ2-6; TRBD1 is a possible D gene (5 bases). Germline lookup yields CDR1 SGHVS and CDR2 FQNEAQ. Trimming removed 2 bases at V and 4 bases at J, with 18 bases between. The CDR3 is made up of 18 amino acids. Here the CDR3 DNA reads TGTGCCAGCAGCTTACCCTACAGGTTCCAGAGGGGGGCCAACGTCCTGACTTTC. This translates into CASSLPYRFQRGANVLTF.

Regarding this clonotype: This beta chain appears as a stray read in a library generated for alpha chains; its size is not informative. CDR3 in amino acids: CASSHNEGSNQPQHF. The CDR3 region has the DNA TGTGCCAGCAGCCACAATGAGGGGAGCAATCAGCCCCAGCATTTT. The chain links TRBV5-8 to TRBJ1-5, with D tentatively TRBD1 (5 bases). The ends were cut back, 4 bases at V and 1 base at J, with 12 bases in the middle. Germline lookup yields CDR1 SGHTS and CDR2 YDEGEE. This CDR3 comprises 15 residues.

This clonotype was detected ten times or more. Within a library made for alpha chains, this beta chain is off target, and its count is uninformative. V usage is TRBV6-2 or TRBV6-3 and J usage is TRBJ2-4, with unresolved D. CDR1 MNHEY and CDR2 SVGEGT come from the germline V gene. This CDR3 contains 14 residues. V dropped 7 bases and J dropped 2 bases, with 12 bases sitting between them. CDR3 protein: CASTQMGSKNIQYF. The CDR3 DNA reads TGTGCCAGCACCCAAATGGGCTCCAAAAACATTCAGTACTTC.

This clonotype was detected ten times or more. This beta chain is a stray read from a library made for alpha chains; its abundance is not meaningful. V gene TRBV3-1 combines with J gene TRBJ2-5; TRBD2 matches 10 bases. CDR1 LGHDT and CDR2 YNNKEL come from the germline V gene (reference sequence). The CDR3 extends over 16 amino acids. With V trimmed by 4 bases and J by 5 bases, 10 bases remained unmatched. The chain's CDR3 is CASSRRLAGVRETQYF. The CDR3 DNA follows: TGTGCCAGCAGCCGCCGCCTAGCGGGAGTTCGGGAGACCCAGTACTTC.

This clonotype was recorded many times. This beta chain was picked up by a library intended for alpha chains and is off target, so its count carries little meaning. The DNA of the CDR3 is TGTGCCAGTGGCGGGACCGCCTACGAGCAGTACTTC. Translated, it gives CASGGTAYEQYF. The genes are TRBV6-6 and TRBJ2-7; D possibly corresponds to TRBD2 (6 bases). The V end was cut by 9 bases, the J end by 2 bases, with 11 bases between. CDR3 size: 12 residues. Per the germline V gene, CDR1 is MNHNY and CDR2 is SVGAGI (reference sequence).

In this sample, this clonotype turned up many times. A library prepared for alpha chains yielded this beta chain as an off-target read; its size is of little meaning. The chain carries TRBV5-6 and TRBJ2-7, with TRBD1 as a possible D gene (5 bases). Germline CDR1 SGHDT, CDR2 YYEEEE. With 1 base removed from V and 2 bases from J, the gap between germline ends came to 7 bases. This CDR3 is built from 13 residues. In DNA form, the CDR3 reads TGTGCCAGCAGCTTGAGGGGAACCTACGAGCAGTACTTC. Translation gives CASSLRGTYEQYF.

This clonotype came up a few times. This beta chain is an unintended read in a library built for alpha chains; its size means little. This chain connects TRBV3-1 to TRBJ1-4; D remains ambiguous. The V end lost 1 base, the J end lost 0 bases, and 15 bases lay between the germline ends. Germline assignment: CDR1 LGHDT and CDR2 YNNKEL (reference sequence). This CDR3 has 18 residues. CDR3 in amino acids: CASSQVPPVLATNEKLFF. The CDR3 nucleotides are TGTGCCAGCAGCCAAGTCCCTCCGGTCCTTGCAACTAATGAAAAACTGTTTTTT.

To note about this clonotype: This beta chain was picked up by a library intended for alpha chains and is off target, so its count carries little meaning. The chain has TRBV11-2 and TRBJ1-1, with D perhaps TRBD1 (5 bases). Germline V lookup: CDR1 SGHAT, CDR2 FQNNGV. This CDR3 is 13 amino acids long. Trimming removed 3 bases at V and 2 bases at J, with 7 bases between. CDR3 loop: CASSFDRNTEAFF. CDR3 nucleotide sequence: TGTGCCAGCAGCTTTGACAGAAACACTGAAGCTTTCTTT.

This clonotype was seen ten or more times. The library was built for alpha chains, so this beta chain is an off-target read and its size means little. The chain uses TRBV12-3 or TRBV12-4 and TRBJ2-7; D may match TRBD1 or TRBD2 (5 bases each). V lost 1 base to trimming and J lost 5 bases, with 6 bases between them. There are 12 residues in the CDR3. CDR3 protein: CASSLEGHEQYF. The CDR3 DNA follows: TGTGCCAGCAGTTTAGAGGGACACGAGCAGTACTTC.